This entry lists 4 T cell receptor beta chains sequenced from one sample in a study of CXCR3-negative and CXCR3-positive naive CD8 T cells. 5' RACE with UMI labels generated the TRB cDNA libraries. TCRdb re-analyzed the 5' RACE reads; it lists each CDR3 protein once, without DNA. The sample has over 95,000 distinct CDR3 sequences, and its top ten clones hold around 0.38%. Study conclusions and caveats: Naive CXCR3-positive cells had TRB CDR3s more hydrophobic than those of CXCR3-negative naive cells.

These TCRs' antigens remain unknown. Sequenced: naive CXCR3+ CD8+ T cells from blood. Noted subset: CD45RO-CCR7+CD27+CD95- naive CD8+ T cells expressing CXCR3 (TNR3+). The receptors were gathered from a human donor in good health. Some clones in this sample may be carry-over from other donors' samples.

CDR3 region: CASSGESSYEQYF. The chain links TRBV5-1 to TRBJ2-7. Germline V CDR1 and CDR2: SGHRS, YFSETQ. This CDR3 region has 13 residues.

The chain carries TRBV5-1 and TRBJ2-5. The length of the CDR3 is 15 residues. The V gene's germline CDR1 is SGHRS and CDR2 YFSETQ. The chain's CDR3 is CASSFLTGTKETQYF. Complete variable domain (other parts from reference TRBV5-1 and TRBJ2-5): KAGVTQTPRYLIKTRGQQVTLSCSPISGHRSVSWYQQTPGQGLQFLFEYFSETQRNKGNFPGRFSGRQFSNSRSEMNVSTLELGDSALYLCASSFLTGTKETQYFGPGTRLLVL.

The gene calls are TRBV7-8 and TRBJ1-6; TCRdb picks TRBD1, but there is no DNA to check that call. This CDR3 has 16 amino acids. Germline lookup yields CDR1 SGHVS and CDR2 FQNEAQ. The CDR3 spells CASSLPGQGADSPLHF.

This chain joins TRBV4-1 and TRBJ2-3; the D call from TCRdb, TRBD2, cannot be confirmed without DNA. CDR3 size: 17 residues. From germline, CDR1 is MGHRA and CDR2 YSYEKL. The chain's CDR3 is CASSQDGKGPFTDTQYF.